These T cell receptor beta chains were read from a single sample in a study of blood T cell repertoires in COVID-19. Sequenced by immunoSEQ multiplex PCR; TCRdb stores in-frame clones only, minus some. The profile covers more than 250,000 clones, with around 85% appearing a single time and roughly 2.2% taken by the ten largest. The specimen was PBMCs or T cells enriched from blood (not recorded which). The receptors stem from a man aged 25 to 45 who had recovered from COVID-19. Both conserved end residues are part of each CDR3. The order of the fields is D gene, J gene, clone size, V gene, CDR3 DNA, CDR3 protein. The D gene is left open where the match is weak. Size values are once, few and many counts, or a class for expanded clones, and some rows have none.

>NA|TRBJ2-7|NA|TRBV27
TGTGCCAGCAGTTTAACTAGCTCCTACGAGCAGTACTTC
CASSLTSSYEQYF
>NA|TRBJ1-2|NA|TRBV6-5
TGTGCCAGCAGTCAGTCCCGTACAGGGCATGGCTACACCTTC
CASSQSRTGHGYTF
>NA|TRBJ1-5|NA|TRBV18
TGTGCCAGCTCCGAGACAGGTACCTATAGCAATCAGCCCCAGCATTTT
CASSETGTYSNQPQHF
>NA|TRBJ2-5|NA|TRBV7-8
TGTGCCAGCAGCCGAGGGGGGGGGCTCCACGAGACCCAGTACTTC
CASSRGGGLHETQYF
>TRBD1|TRBJ2-5|NA|TRBV24-1
TGTGCCGCCGGACACGAGACAGGGGGAGTGGAGACCCAGTACTTC
CAAGHETGGVETQYF
>TRBD1|TRBJ1-2|once|TRBV7-9
TGTGCCAGCATCCCCACGGGACAGATCAGCTATGGCTACACCTTC
CASIPTGQISYGYTF
>TRBD1|TRBJ2-2|few|TRBV6-5
TGTGCCAGCTGTTGGGGACAGGGGGCAACCGGGGAGCTGTTTTTT
CASCWGQGATGELFF
>NA|TRBJ1-2|NA|TRBV5-6
TGTGCCAGCAGGTCCCGCGGCGCGTTGCCCTACTATGGCTACACCTTC
CASRSRGALPYYGYTF
>NA|TRBJ2-1|NA|TRBV9
TGTGCCAGCAGCGTAGGGGGCTCGAGCTCCTACAATGAGCAGTTCTTC
CASSVGGSSSYNEQFF
>NA|TRBJ2-5|NA|TRBV7-9
TGTGCCAGCAGCTTAGGCCGCGGAGAGACCCAGTACTTC
CASSLGRGETQYF
>TRBD1|TRBJ1-1|NA|TRBV24-1
TGTGCCACCAGTGAGTCAGGGGGGACCACTGAAGCTTTCTTT
CATSESGGTTEAFF
>NA|TRBJ2-1|few|TRBV6-5
TGTGCCAGCAGGCAGGAACTCGGGATGGATGAGCAGTTCTTC
CASRQELGMDEQFF
>TRBD1|TRBJ2-3|few|TRBV5-1
TGCGCCAGCAGCTTATCGGGACAGGTCACAGATACGCAGTATTTT
CASSLSGQVTDTQYF
>TRBD1|TRBJ1-4|NA|TRBV7-8
TGTGCCAGCAGCTCACGGTTACTCCGGGACAGGGTTGTTGCTGAAAAACTGTTTTTT
CASSSRLLRDRVVAEKLFF
>NA|TRBJ2-7|NA|TRBV2
TGTGCCAGCAGTGACTATGGCGGGGCCTACGAGCAGTACTTC
CASSDYGGAYEQYF
>NA|TRBJ1-3|NA|TRBV21-1
TGTGCCAGCAGGGGGACAGGCTTGTTCTCTGGAAACACCATATATTTT
CASRGTGLFSGNTIYF
>NA|TRBJ1-5|NA|TRBV4-2
TGTGCCAGCAGCCCTTCTTGGACAGCCAATCAGCCCCAGCATTTT
CASSPSWTANQPQHF
>TRBD1|TRBJ1-6|NA|TRBV5-5
TGTGCCAGCAGCAGGACAGGGACTACCTATAATTCACCCCTCCACTTT
CASSRTGTTYNSPLHF